The 6 T cell receptor beta chains in this list originate from one sample, sequenced in a study of shared clonotypes between healthy human individuals. The table came from immunoSEQ multiplex PCR; TCRdb's copy has only in-frame clones and leaves some out. The table shows 100,000 or so clones, with around half occurring only once. Sequencing used PBMCs. These receptors came from a woman in her forties in good health. Some clones in this sample may be carry-over from other donors' samples.

V is TRBV6-1 and J is TRBJ2-5, with no clear D. CDR1 is MNHNS and CDR2 is SASEGT in the germline V gene. The CDR3 contains 12 residues. Trimming took off 2 bases at V and 5 bases at J, with 6 bases between the two ends. As DNA, the CDR3 is TGTGCCAGCAGTGAATTGGAGGAGACCCAGTACTTC. Translation: CASSELEETQYF.

This clone turned up a few times. This chain links TRBV19 with TRBJ2-2; 8 nucleotides line up with TRBD2. J was trimmed by 6 bases and V by 5 bases; bases with no gene match: 8. This CDR3 spans 15 amino acids. Germline V gene data show CDR1 as LNHDA and CDR2 as SQIVND (reference sequence). As DNA, the CDR3 is TGTGCCAGTAGTCCCCAGAGCGGGAGCGCCGGGGAGCTGTTTTTT. It specifies CASSPQSGSAGELFF.

The chain links TRBV7-9 to TRBJ2-1, with 10 bases fitting TRBD2. After removal of 4 bases from V and 4 bases from J, the junction contained 7 bases not matched to a gene. The CDR3 spans 16 residues. CDR1 and CDR2 from the germline V gene are SEHNR and FQNEAQ (reference sequence). CDR3 in DNA: TGTGCCAGCAGCTCACTAGCGGGACCTGTTTACAATGAGCAGTTCTTC. Translated, it gives CASSSLAGPVYNEQFF.

This clone occurred many times. At the DNA level, this CDR3 is encoded by other sequences in the same sample as well. V gene TRBV11-3 combines with J gene TRBJ1-1, with unresolved D. Germline-derived CDR1 and CDR2 are SGHNT and YENEEA. Trimming stripped 2 bases from V and 1 base from J, with 5 bases between. This CDR3 contains 13 residues. CDR3 amino acids: CASSLSPNTEAFF. The CDR3 DNA is TGTGCCAGCAGCTTATCCCCGAACACTGAAGCTTTCTTT.

This clone was found many times. Other DNA sequences in this sample translate to the same CDR3. CDR3: CSVDAVGRAETQYF. The CDR3 coding sequence is TGCAGCGTTGACGCGGTGGGGCGGGCAGAGACCCAGTACTTC. The gene calls are TRBV29-1 and TRBJ2-5, with D perhaps given as TRBD1 or TRBD2 (5 bases each). V lost 3 bases, J lost 4 bases, and 15 bases lay in between. This CDR3 spans 14 amino acids. Looked up from germline, CDR1 is SQVTM and CDR2 is ANQGSEA.

Details on this clone: The CDR3 carries no conserved terminal phenylalanine or tryptophan, so it likely arises from a read error. This rearrangement joins TRBV4-1 to TRBJ1-2; D is unresolved. Between the trimmed V and J ends, which lost 1 base and 4 bases, there was a span of 13 bases. The CDR3 runs to 15 residues. Germline values: CDR1 MGHRA, CDR2 YSYEKL. The CDR3 region is CASSQARITGYGYTL. The CDR3 nucleotides read TGCGCCAGCAGCCAAGCCCGAATAACGGGCTATGGCTACACCCTC.